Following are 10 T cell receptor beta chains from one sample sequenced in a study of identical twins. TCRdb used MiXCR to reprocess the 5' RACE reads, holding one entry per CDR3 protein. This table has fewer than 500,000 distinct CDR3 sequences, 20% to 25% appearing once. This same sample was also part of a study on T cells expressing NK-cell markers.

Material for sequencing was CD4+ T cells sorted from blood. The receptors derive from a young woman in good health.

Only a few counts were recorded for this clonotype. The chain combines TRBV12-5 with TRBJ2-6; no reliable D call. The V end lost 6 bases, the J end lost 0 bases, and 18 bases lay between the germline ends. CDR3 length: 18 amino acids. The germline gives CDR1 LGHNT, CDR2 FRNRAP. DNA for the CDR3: TGTGCTAGTGGCTTCTTTCGGAACCTTGGCTCTGGGGCCAACGTCCTGACTTTC. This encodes CASGFFRNLGSGANVLTF.

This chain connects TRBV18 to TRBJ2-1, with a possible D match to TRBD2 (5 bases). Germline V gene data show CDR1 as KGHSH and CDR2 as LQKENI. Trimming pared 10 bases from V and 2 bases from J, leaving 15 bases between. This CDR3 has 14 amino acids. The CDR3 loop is CAIPSDYPYNEQFF. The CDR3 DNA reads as TGTGCCATCCCCTCCGACTATCCCTACAATGAGCAGTTCTTC. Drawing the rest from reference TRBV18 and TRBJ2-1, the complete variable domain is NAGVMQNPRHLVRRRGQEARLRCSPMKGHSHVYWYRQLPEEGLKFMVYLQKENIIDESGMPKERFSAEFPKEGPSILRIQQVVRGDSAAYFCAIPSDYPYNEQFFGPGTRLTVL.

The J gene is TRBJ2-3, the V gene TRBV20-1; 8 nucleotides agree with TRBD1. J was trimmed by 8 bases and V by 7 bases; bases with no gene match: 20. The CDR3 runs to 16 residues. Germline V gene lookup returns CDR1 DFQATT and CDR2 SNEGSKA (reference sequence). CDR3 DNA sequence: TGCAGTGTCAACCTTGCCGGGACAGGCCTTTACCTTACGCAGTATTTT. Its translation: CSVNLAGTGLYLTQYF.

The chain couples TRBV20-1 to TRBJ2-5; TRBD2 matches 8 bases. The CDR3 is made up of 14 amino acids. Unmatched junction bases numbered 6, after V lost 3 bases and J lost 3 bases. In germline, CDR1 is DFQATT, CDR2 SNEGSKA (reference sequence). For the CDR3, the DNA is TGCAGTGCTAGGAGCGGGGGCCTCAAAGAGACCCAGTACTTC. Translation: CSARSGGLKETQYF.

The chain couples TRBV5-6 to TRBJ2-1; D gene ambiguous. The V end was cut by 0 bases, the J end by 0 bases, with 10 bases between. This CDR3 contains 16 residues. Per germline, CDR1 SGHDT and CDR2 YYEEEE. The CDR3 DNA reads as TGTGCCAGCAGCTTGGGAGTCTACAGCTCCTACAATGAGCAGTTCTTC. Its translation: CASSLGVYSSYNEQFF.

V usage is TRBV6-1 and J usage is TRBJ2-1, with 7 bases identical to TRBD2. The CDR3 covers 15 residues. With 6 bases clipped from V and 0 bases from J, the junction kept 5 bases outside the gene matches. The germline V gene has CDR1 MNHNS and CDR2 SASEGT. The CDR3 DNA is TGTGCCAGCAGCCGAAGCGGGGCCTCCTACAATGAGCAGTTCTTC. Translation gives CASSRSGASYNEQFF.

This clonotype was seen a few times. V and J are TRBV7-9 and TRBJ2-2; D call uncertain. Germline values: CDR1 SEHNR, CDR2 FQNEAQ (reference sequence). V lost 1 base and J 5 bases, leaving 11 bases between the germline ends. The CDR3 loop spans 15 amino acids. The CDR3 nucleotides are TGTGCCAGCAGCTTAGTGTGGACGGGTACCGGGGAGCTGTTTTTT. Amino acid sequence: CASSLVWTGTGELFF.

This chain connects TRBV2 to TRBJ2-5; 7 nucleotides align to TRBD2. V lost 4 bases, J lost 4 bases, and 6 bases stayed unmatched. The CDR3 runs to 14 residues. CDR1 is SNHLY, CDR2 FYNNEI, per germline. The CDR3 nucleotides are TGTGCCAGCAGTGTGGCTAGCGGTGGAGAGACCCAGTACTTC. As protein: CASSVASGGETQYF.

The chain's CDR3 is CASSLTGTSGRQTQYF. CDR3 nucleotide sequence: TGTGCCAGCAGTTTGACAGGGACTAGCGGGAGACAGACCCAGTACTTC. V gene TRBV6-5 combines with J gene TRBJ2-5, with 14 bases lining up with TRBD2. After removal of 4 bases from V and 6 bases from J, the junction contained 7 bases not matched to a gene. Germline-derived CDR1 and CDR2 are MNHEY and SVGAGI. The CDR3 runs to 16 residues.

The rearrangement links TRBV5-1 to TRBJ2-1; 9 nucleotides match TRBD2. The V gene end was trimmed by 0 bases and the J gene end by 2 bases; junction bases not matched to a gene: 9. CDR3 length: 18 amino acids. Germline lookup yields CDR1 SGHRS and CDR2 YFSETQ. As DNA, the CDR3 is TGCGCCAGCAGCTTGGGTGGAGCGGGAGGAACCCCCTACAATGAGCAGTTCTTC. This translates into CASSLGGAGGTPYNEQFF.